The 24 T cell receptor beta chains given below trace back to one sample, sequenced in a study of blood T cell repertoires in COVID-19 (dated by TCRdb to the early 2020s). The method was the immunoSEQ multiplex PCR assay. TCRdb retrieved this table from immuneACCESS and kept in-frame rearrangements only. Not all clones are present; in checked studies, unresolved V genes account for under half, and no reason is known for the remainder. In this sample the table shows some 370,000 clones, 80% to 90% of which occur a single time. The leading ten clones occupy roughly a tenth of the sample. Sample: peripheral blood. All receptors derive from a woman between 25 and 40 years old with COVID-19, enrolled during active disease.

CDR3 loop: CAAQGQEFSEQYF. CDR3 coding DNA: TGTGCCGCACAGGGACAAGAGTTCTCCGAGCAGTACTTC. The V call is TRBV10-3, the J call TRBJ2-7; the D gene is possibly TRBD1 (6 bases). The V end lost 11 bases, the J end lost 6 bases, and 20 bases lay between the germline ends. Germline lookup yields CDR1 ENHRY and CDR2 SYGVKD. The length of the CDR3 is 13 residues.

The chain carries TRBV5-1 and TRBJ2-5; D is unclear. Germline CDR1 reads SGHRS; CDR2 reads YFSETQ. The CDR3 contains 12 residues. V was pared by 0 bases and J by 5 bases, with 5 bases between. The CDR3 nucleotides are TGCGCCAGCAGCTTGGCCGGGGAGACCCAGTACTTC. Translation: CASSLAGETQYF. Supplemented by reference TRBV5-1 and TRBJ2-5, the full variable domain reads KAGVTQTPRYLIKTRGQQVTLSCSPISGHRSVSWYQQTPGQGLQFLFEYFSETQRNKGNFPGRFSGRQFSNSRSEMNVSTLELGDSALYLCASSLAGETQYFGPGTRLLVL.

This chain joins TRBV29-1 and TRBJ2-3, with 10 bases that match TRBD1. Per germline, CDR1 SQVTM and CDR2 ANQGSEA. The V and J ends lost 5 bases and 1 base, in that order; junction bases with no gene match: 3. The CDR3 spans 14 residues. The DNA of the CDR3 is TGCAGCGTTCCAGACAGGGGGCGCACAGATACGCAGTATTTT. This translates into CSVPDRGRTDTQYF.

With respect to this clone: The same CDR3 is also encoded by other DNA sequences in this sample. CDR3 loop: CASSSRDSSYEQYF. The CDR3 region has the DNA TGTGCCAGCAGCTCCCGGGACAGCTCCTACGAGCAGTACTTC. This chain links TRBV7-6 with TRBJ2-7; TRBD1 matches 7 bases. CDR1 SGHVS and CDR2 FNYEAQ come from the germline V gene. J was trimmed by 0 bases and V by 4 bases; bases with no gene match: 3. The CDR3 loop spans 14 amino acids.

In DNA, the CDR3 is TGTGCCAGCACCATACTAGCGGGGAACACCGGGGAGCTGTTTTTT. Translated: CASTILAGNTGELFF. The chain is built from TRBV11-2 and TRBJ2-2; 9 bases align to TRBD2. V lost 7 bases to trimming and J lost 1 base; unmatched junction nucleotides: 4. From germline, CDR1 is SGHAT and CDR2 FQNNGV. The CDR3 sequence is 15 residues long.

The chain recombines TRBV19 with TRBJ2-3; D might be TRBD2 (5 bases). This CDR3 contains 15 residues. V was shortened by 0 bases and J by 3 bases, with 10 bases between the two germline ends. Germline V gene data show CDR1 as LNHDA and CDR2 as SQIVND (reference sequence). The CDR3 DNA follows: TGTGCCAGTAGTATAGATCGCTGGGAGACAGATACGCAGTATTTT. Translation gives CASSIDRWETDTQYF.

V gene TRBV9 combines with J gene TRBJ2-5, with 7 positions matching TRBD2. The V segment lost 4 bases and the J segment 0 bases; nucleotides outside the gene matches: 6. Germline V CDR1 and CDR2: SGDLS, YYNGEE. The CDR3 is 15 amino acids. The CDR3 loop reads CASSPSGGDQETQYF. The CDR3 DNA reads TGTGCCAGCAGCCCTAGCGGCGGAGACCAAGAGACCCAGTACTTC.

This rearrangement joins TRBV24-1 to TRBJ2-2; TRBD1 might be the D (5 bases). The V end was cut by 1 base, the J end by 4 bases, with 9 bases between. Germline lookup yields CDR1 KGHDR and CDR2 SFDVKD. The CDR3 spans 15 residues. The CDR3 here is CATSDLERGTGELFF. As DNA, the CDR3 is TGTGCCACCAGTGATTTAGAAAGGGGCACCGGGGAGCTGTTTTTT.

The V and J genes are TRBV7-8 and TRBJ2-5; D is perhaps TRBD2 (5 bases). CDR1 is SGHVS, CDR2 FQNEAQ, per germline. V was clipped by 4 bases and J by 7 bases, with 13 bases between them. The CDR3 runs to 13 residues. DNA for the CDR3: TGTGCCAGCAGCTCCTGGGAGACCGGGACCCAGTACTTC. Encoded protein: CASSSWETGTQYF.

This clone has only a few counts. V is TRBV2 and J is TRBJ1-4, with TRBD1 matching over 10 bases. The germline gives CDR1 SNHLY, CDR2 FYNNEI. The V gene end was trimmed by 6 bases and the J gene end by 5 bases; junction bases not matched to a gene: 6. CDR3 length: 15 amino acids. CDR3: CASRVDRGRNEKLFF. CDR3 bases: TGTGCCAGCAGAGTTGACAGGGGGCGAAATGAAAAACTGTTTTTT. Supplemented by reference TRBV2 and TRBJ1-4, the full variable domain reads EPEVTQTPSHQVTQMGQEVILRCVPISNHLYFYWYRQILGQKVEFLVSFYNNEISEKSEIFDDQFSVERPDGSNFTLKIRSTKLEDSAMYFCASRVDRGRNEKLFFGSGTQLSVL.

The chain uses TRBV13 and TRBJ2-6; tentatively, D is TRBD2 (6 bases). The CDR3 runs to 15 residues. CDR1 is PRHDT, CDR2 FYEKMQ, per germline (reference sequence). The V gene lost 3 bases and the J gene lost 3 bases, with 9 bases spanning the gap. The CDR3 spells CASSLAGLGANVLTF. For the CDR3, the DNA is TGTGCCAGCAGCTTGGCGGGGCTTGGGGCCAACGTCCTGACTTTC.

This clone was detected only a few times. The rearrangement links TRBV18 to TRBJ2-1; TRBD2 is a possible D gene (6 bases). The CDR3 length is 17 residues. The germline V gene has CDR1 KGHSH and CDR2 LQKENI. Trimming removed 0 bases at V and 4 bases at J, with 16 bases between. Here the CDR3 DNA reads TGTGCCAGCTCACCACCTCTTGGCGGGATACTATACAATGAGCAGTTCTTC. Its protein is CASSPPLGGILYNEQFF.

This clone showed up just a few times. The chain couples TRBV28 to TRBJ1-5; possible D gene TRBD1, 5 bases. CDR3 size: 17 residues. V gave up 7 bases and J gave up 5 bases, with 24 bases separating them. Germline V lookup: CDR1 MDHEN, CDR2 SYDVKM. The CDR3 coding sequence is TGTGCCAGCACCCGACAGCGCGTGGGATTAGGCTATCAGCCCCAGCATTTT. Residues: CASTRQRVGLGYQPQHF.

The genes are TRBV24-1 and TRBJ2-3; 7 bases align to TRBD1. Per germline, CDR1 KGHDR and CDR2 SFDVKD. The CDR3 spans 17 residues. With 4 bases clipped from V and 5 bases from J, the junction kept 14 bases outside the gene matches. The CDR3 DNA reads TGTGCCACCAGTGAACCCTCCCCCGGGACAGCCAGAGATACGCAGTATTTT. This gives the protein CATSEPSPGTARDTQYF.

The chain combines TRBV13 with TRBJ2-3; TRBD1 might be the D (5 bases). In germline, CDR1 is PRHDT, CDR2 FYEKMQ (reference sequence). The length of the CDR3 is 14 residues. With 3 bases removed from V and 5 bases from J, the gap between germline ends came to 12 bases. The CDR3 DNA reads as TGTGCCAGCAGCTTGGGGCGAAGAGAAGATACGCAGTATTTT. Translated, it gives CASSLGRREDTQYF.

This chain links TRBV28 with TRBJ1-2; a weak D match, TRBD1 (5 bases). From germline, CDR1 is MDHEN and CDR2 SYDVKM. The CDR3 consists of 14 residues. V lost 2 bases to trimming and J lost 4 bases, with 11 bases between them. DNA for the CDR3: TGTGCCAGCAGTTTAGTTACAGGCTTCTATGGCTACACCTTC. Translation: CASSLVTGFYGYTF.

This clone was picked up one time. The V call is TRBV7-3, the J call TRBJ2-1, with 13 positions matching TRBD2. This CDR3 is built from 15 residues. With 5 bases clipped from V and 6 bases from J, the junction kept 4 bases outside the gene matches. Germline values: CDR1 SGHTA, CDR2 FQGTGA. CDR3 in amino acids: CASSQGLAGVNEQFF. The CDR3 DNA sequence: TGTGCCAGCAGCCAAGGACTAGCGGGAGTCAATGAGCAGTTCTTC.

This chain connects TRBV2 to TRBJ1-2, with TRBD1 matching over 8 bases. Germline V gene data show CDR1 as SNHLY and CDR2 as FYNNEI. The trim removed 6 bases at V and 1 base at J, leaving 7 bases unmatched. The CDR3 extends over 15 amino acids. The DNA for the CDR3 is TGTGCCAGCAGAGGTTTGGACAGGGTTAACTATGGCTACACCTTC. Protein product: CASRGLDRVNYGYTF. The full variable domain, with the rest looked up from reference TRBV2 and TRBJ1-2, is EPEVTQTPSHQVTQMGQEVILRCVPISNHLYFYWYRQILGQKVEFLVSFYNNEISEKSEIFDDQFSVERPDGSNFTLKIRSTKLEDSAMYFCASRGLDRVNYGYTFGSGTRLTVV.

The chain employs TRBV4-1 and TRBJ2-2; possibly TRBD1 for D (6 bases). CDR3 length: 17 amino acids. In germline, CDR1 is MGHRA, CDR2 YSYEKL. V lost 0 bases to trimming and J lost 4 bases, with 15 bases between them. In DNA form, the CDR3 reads TGCGCCAGCAGCCAAGATGGCGTACTGGGGGCCACCGGGGAGCTGTTTTTT. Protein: CASSQDGVLGATGELFF.

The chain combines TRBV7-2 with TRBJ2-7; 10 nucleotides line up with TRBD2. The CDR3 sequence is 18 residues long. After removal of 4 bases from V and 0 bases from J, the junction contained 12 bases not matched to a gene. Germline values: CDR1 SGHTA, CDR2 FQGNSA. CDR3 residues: CASSYKTSGFTGSYEQYF. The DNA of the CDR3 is TGTGCCAGCAGCTATAAGACTAGCGGGTTTACCGGCTCCTACGAGCAGTACTTC.

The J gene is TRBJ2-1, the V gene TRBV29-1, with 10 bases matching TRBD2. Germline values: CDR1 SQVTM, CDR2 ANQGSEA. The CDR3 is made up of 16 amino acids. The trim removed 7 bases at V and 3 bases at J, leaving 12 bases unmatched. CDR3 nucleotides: TGCAGCGCCTACTCCAGGCGGACTAGCGGCTACAATGAGCAGTTCTTC. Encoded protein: CSAYSRRTSGYNEQFF.

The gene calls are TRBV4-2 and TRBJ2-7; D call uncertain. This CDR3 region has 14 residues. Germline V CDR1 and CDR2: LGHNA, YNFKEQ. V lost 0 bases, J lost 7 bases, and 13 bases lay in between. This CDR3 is CASSQDSGYREQYF. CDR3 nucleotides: TGTGCCAGCAGCCAAGATTCTGGTTATCGGGAGCAGTACTTC.

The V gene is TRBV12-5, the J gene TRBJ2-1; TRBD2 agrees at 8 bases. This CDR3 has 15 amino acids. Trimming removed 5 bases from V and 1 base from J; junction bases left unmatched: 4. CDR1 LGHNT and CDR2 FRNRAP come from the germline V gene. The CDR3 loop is CASGPGLASYNEQFF. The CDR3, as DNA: TGTGCTAGTGGTCCCGGACTAGCTTCCTACAATGAGCAGTTCTTC.

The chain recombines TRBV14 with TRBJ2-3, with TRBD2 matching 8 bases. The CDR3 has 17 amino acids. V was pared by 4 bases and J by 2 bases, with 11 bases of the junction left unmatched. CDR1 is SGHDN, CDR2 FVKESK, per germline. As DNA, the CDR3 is TGTGCCAGCAGCCTAAGGGTTAGCGGGATTGTCACAGATACGCAGTATTTT. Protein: CASSLRVSGIVTDTQYF.